This entry describes one T cell receptor beta chain. The sample comes from a study of patients and donors after allogeneic stem cell transplantation. TCRdb ran MiXCR on the RT-PCR reads and lists one entry per CDR3 protein. The repertoire holds thousands of distinct CDR3 sequences, with less than 25% as singletons. This CDR3 contains 16 residues. The ends were cut back, 4 bases at V and 1 base at J, with 14 bases in the middle. CDR1 is MNHEY and CDR2 is SMNVEV in the germline V gene (reference sequence). Material for sequencing was blood, either unsorted or a sorted T cell fraction (not recorded which). The receptor's source is a human donor who was either an allogeneic HSCT recipient or a stem cell or donor lymphocyte infusion donor (not recorded which). It is not recorded whose cells these are; they may come from a transplant donor. V gene TRBV27 combines with J gene TRBJ2-4; D is uncertain. CDR3 residues: CASSSITPKAKNIQYF. The CDR3 DNA reads as TGTGCCAGCAGTTCCATCACCCCTAAGGCCAAAAACATTCAGTACTTC.